Detailed here is one TCR beta chain. This clonotype was observed many times. Its recognized antigen is unknown. The record has no base qualities; no much larger clone is one base away. The time point label on this specimen signifies: patch test 2, 6 weeks after DPC sensitization. The treatment or condition label here, explained by the study, means: therapeutic diphenylcyclopropenone sensitization with weekly scalp DPC. Blood at each patch-test visit was drawn before the patch test was applied. Eligible patients were aged 18 to 70, diagnosed with alopecia, deemed suitable for DPC therapy, and excluded if pregnant. Total RNA was isolated from unfractionated whole blood collected in Tempus Blood RNA tubes. The data were taken from a study of human T cells and chemical hapten exposure (dated by TCRdb to the early 2020s). With respect to the entire study: For sensitization, 2% DPC in acetone was applied to a roughly 2 cm by roughly 2 cm area of upper inner arm skin. Throughout the roughly 24-week study period, patients were also given weekly therapeutic DPC doses on the scalp. Patch tests used Finn chambers with 0.01% DPC on the upper back, scored after 6 days by International Contact Dermatitis Research Group standards. The patient cohort, mostly female, included alopecia areata with under or over 50% scalp involvement, alopecia totalis and alopecia universalis. Libraries were combined into a pool for sequencing, and differences in TCR yield between samples came mainly from small differences in library volumes within the pool. The study tracked peripheral blood TCR repertoire changes in vivo during primary and secondary sensitization to the hapten diphenylcyclopropenone (DPC) in alopecia patients. Blood samples were taken from patients before sensitization (week 0) and then at 2, 6 and about 24 weeks after DPC sensitization. Roughly 30 alopecia patients gave blood for TCR sequencing at one to four time points (pre-sensitization, 2, 6 and 24 weeks).

The CDR3 covers 15 residues, taking in both the cysteine and the phenylalanine. The kept DNA is CDR3 alone, 45 bases in frame from the first base. CDR1 is given as SEHNR and CDR2 as FQNEAQ, both from the germline V gene (reference sequence). Here V drops 5 bases and J drops 1 base, and the junction holds 6 bases not matched to any gene. Here is what the overall study found, with its caveats: After repeated subsampling, the strength of the expansion versus patch-test correlation and the threshold at which it became significant changed. Patch test score correlated positively with the number of PT1 expanded TCRs, reaching significance at thresholds 8, 16 and 32 but not at 4. Because every patient had alopecia, a presumed autoimmune disease, the patients' immune response might differ from that of healthy individuals. Significantly more large CDR3 similarity clusters were formed by expanded TCRs than by pre-sensitization or healthy control sets, consistent with antigen-driven responses. No change with DPC sensitization was found in the number of TCRs above 1 in 1000 frequency, and no evidence of global repertoire structure alterations was found.

Preparation of the library involved RACE. Data came from a NextSeq 500. During library preparation, unique molecular identifiers were attached to individual cDNA molecules so that TCRs could be counted in a quantitative, reproducible way. Each blood RNA sample was used to sequence both TCR alpha and TCR beta chains. As for the original processing: The median number of TCRs per sample was around 100,000, ranging from roughly 23,224 to 700,000. The Decombinator software suite was used to annotate V, J and CDR3 in the TCR reads. For PS versus PT1 abundance plots, all samples were subsampled to the same number of TCRs (28,000). Expanded TCRs were defined as absent before sensitization and observed at least eight times at the 2-week time point. TCRdb reprocessing: public reads trimmed at Q25 with fastp, clones called with MiXCR, in-frame beta chains kept. Each record represents a unique CDR3 protein, reported with the most common genes and DNA among its rows. TCRdb's processing, not the authors', yielded these V and J calls. The sample includes tens of thousands of distinct CDR3 sequences, with approximately 3.4% observed a single time. In total, the top ten clones hold approximately 6.7% of the sample.

The material sequenced was whole blood, taken in connection with sensitization to the hapten diphenylcyclopropenone (DPC). This chain is built from TRBV7-9 and TRBJ2-7; 9 bases in the middle match TRBD1. The origin of this receptor is a man between 35 and 55 years old with alopecia areata. Some clones in this sample may be carry-over from other donors' samples. The CDR3 in this case is CASSPAGTGSYEQYF. The nucleotide sequence is given as TGTGCCAGCAGCCCTGCCGGGACAGGGTCCTACGAGCAGTACTTC. The variable domain in full, with residues beyond the CDR3 obtained from the reference TRBV7-9 and TRBJ2-7 genes, is DTGVSQNPRHKITKRGQNVTFRCDPISEHNRLYWYRQTLGQGPEFLTYFQNEAQLEKSRLLSDRFSAERPKGSFSTLEIQRTEQGDSAMYLCASSPAGTGSYEQYFGPGTRLTVT.